This T cell receptor (beta chain) was sequenced for a study of T cell responses to AZD1222 COVID-19 vaccine (dated by TCRdb to about 2021). Turning to the overall study: A total of approximately 240 trial participants underwent TCR sequencing, of whom 207 received two doses of AZD1222 and around 25 received two doses of the MenACWY control vaccine. Trial participants were enrolled by age into subgroups of 18-55, 56-69 and 70-plus years, and 148, 28 and 57 TCR-sequenced participants, respectively, were included in these subgroups. What the authors observed across the whole study: Conclusions about previously exposed vaccinees are limited, since just six or seven AZD1222 recipients were seropositive for SARS-CoV-2 at baseline. In the small 56-69-year group, the increase in depth fell short of significance, most likely because of low power. No day 14 peak-response samples were available, so repertoires were characterized only after the peak T cell response. Reportedly, almost half of the unique spike-specific TCRs recognized epitopes lying outside the regions that are mutated in the B.1.351 and B.1.1.7 variants. Spike-specific TCR breadth and depth rose significantly after two AZD1222 doses compared with day 0 and with MenACWY recipients. Participants were mostly white British, with more females than males. The authors suggested clonal diversity may have been underestimated. The vaccine-associated CD4 TCRs covered the entire spike protein, and the dominant responses fell in regions 160-218 and 743-854.

Explained via the paper, the time point label denotes: about 28 days (+/-7) after the second vaccine dose. The treatment or condition label on this specimen signifies: meningococcal conjugate vaccine given as trial control. Samples from vaccinated people were obtained from the UK trials COV001 and COV002, which included a single-blind randomized controlled phase 2/3 trial of AZD1222 (ChAdOx1 nCoV-19) in healthy adults. Trial participant PBMC samples were collected at day 0 and day 28 after the second dose for TCRbeta chain sequencing. Comment on this clone: There is no known antigen for this receptor. Per-base qualities were not stored, and no clone one base away is much larger.

Measured from the cysteine to the phenylalanine, the CDR3 is 17 residues long. Only the CDR3 region is kept as DNA, spanning 51 bases read in frame from base 1. The CDR1 and CDR2 encoded by the germline V gene are MNHEY and SVGEGT. The junction shows trimming of 0 bases on V and 5 bases on J, and the gene matches do not reach 7 bases of it. The CDR3 regions of human TCRbeta chains were analyzed by immunosequencing. The paper's processing steps were these. Repertoire TCRs were matched against a reference library of SARS-CoV-2-specific TCRs generated with the MIRA antigen-specificity platform. Breadth was defined as the fraction of unique TCRs that were SARS-CoV-2-associated, and depth was defined as the fraction of total T cells that were SARS-CoV-2-associated. Each spike-specific TCR was assigned to its reactive spike region and to a CD4 or CD8 class using the MIRA data. Log10-transformed breadth and depth values were compared by one-way ANOVA with Sidak's multiple comparisons tests. The source is immuneACCESS, and TCRdb retained only in-frame sequences with V and J called. Part of the clones is not carried over; for the studies checked, unresolved V genes explain less than half of this, and the remainder is unexplained. V, J and clone size reflect that table, while D and trimming were determined from the DNA. Here the sample has approximately 210,000 clones; roughly 94% occur a single time. The ten top clones hold over 1.5% of the sample.

The source is an adult who received the MenACWY meningococcal vaccine as a control. In this chain, TRBV6-2 or TRBV6-3 is recombined with TRBJ2-1; 10 bases in between match TRBD2. Sequenced here: peripheral blood, sampled 28 days after the second dose of the MenACWY control vaccine. The CDR3 region has the sequence CASSYSWSSGGHNEQFF. The DNA sequence is TGTGCCAGCAGTTACTCTTGGTCTAGCGGGGGACACAATGAGCAGTTCTTC.